Each of the 32 T cell receptor beta chains below was sequenced from the same sample in a study of blood T cells in healthy people across ages (dated by TCRdb to between 2015 and 2017). Receptors were amplified or captured by 5' RACE. The second PCR ran for about 7 to 11 cycles and used a J-beta primer mix along with a sample-barcoded 5' primer. In-frame beta chains were kept once TCRdb had trimmed the public reads at Q25 with fastp and called clones with MiXCR. Under each unique CDR3 protein, matching rows form one entry showing the most common genes and DNA. The sample records 1,800,000 or so distinct CDR3 sequences, 30% to 40% of which are singletons. Clones ranked in the top ten supply more than 20% of the sample. Sequencing was done on a sample of blood. These receptors were taken from a human donor in good health.

The chain employs TRBV30 and TRBJ1-2; tentatively, D is TRBD1 (6 bases). This CDR3 region has 13 residues. Germline CDR1 is GTSNPN and CDR2 is SVGIG (reference sequence). The ends were cut back, 2 bases at V and 7 bases at J, with 14 bases in the middle. Here the CDR3 reads CAWSYRVEGGYTF. In nucleotides, the CDR3 is TGTGCCTGGAGTTACAGGGTCGAAGGTGGCTACACCTTC.

This clonotype was counted once. V and J are TRBV6-1 and TRBJ1-5; D is uncertain. Germline-derived CDR1 and CDR2 are MNHNS and SASEGT. Trimming removed 9 bases from V and 0 bases from J, with 24 bases in between. The CDR3 totals 18 residues. The CDR3 loop reads CARSKTWPRASSNQPQHF. The CDR3, as DNA: TGTGCCAGGAGTAAGACCTGGCCGAGGGCGAGTAGCAATCAGCCCCAGCATTTT.

The rearrangement uses TRBV7-2 and TRBJ1-6; D gene uncertain. Trimming left V 8 bases short and J 6 bases short, with 8 bases between. This CDR3 is 12 amino acids long. The germline V gene encodes CDR1 SGHTA and CDR2 FQGNSA. The CDR3 bases are TGTGCCAGCCGGGCCCCTAATTCACCCCTCCACTTT. Protein sequence: CASRAPNSPLHF.

This clonotype has more than one count but fewer than ten. This chain joins TRBV4-1 and TRBJ2-3; the match to TRBD1 covers 11 bases. Germline V gives CDR1 MGHRA, CDR2 YSYEKL. CDR3 length: 17 residues. J gave up 4 bases and V 2 bases, and 8 bases lay outside the gene matches. CDR3 loop: CASSQLWTGGASDTQYF. The CDR3 nucleotides are TGCGCCAGCAGCCAACTGTGGACAGGGGGCGCGTCAGATACGCAGTATTTT.

This chain joins TRBV20-1 and TRBJ2-7, with TRBD1 identical over 8 bases. V was clipped by 2 bases and J by 6 bases; unmatched bases: 6. The CDR3 has 13 amino acids. Germline V gene sequence: CDR1 DFQATT, CDR2 SNEGSKA (reference sequence). As DNA, the CDR3 is TGCAGTGCTAGACTCGCAGGGGGCGCCGAGCAGTACTTC. Its protein is CSARLAGGAEQYF.

V is TRBV6-2 or TRBV6-3 and J is TRBJ1-1; D is undetermined. Trimming took 2 bases from V and 0 from J, leaving 13 bases between them. The germline CDR1 and CDR2 sequences are MNHEY and SVGEGT. CDR3 length equals 16 residues. CDR3 amino acids: CASSYRLGGLNTEAFF. CDR3 sequence (DNA): TGTGCCAGCAGTTACAGGTTGGGAGGACTGAACACTGAAGCTTTCTTT.

The V gene is TRBV6-2 or TRBV6-3, the J gene TRBJ2-6, with TRBD1 matching over 7 bases. V trimming: 9 bases; J trimming: 2 bases; junction bases outside the gene matches: 13. CDR1 MNHEY and CDR2 SVGEGT come from the germline V gene. The CDR3 contains 17 residues. The DNA for the CDR3 is TGTGCCAGTGGCGAGGGGGCGTTTTGGACTGGGGCCAACGTCCTGACTTTC. This sequence encodes CASGEGAFWTGANVLTF.

The chain carries TRBV12-3 or TRBV12-4 and TRBJ1-2; a weak D match, TRBD1 (5 bases). The CDR3 spans 13 residues. V was trimmed by 3 bases and J by 4 bases, leaving 9 bases between them. CDR3 nucleotide sequence: TGTGCCAGCAGTTTCTACAGGACCTATGGCTACACCTTC. It specifies CASSFYRTYGYTF.

This clonotype appeared a few times. The CDR3 sequence is CSVERVWDRGRVTEAFF. The CDR3 region has the DNA TGCAGCGTTGAAAGGGTATGGGACAGGGGGCGAGTCACTGAAGCTTTCTTT. The chain combines TRBV29-1 with TRBJ1-1; 12 bases align to TRBD1. After removal of 2 bases from V and 4 bases from J, the junction contained 11 bases not matched to a gene. The CDR3 runs 17 residues. Germline CDR1 SQVTM, CDR2 ANQGSEA. The variable domain in full, with the rest retrieved from reference TRBV29-1 and TRBJ1-1, is SAVISQKPSRDICQRGTSLTIQCQVDSQVTMMFWYRQQPGQSLTLIATANQGSEATYESGFVIDKFPISRPNLTFSTLTVSNMSPEDSSIYLCSVERVWDRGRVTEAFFGQGTRLTVV.

The chain employs TRBV7-2 and TRBJ2-7, with 10 bases that match TRBD2. The CDR3 extends over 18 amino acids. V lost 1 base, J lost 6 bases, and 15 bases stayed unmatched. Germline V gene sequence: CDR1 SGHTA, CDR2 FQGNSA. CDR3 bases: TGTGCCAGCAGCTTAGTAGCTAGCGGGGGCCCCTTTTCTTTCGAGCAGTACTTC. The encoded protein is CASSLVASGGPFSFEQYF. Using reference TRBV7-2 and TRBJ2-7 for the parts outside the CDR3, the full variable domain is GAGVSQSPSNKVTEKGKDVELRCDPISGHTALYWYRQSLGQGLEFLIYFQGNSAPDKSGLPSDRFSAERTGGSVSTLTIQRTQQEDSAVYLCASSLVASGGPFSFEQYFGPGTRLTVT.

The chain uses TRBV24-1 and TRBJ1-2, with 7 bases aligning to TRBD1. CDR3 length: 13 residues. J gave up 2 bases and V 10 bases, and 6 bases lay outside the gene matches. Per germline, CDR1 KGHDR and CDR2 SFDVKD. The CDR3: CATGSGQNYGYTF. The CDR3 DNA follows: TGTGCCACGGGTTCGGGACAGAACTATGGCTACACCTTC.

The chain recombines TRBV28 with TRBJ2-6; 13 nucleotides match TRBD2. V trimming: 3 bases; J trimming: 0 bases; junction bases outside the gene matches: 8. Germline CDR1 is MDHEN and CDR2 is SYDVKM. This CDR3 is 20 amino acids long. The CDR3 coding sequence is TGTGCCAGCAGTTTTGTGACTAGCGGGGGGCCCTTCTCTGGGGCCAACGTCCTGACTTTC. Residues: CASSFVTSGGPFSGANVLTF.

The gene calls are TRBV9 and TRBJ1-3, with D tentatively TRBD1 (5 bases). The CDR3 is 16 amino acids. Looked up from germline, CDR1 is SGDLS and CDR2 is YYNGEE. With 2 bases removed from V and 0 bases from J, the gap between germline ends came to 12 bases. The CDR3 bases are TGTGCCAGCAGCGTTATGGGGGTTCTCTCTGGAAACACCATATATTTT. This translates into CASSVMGVLSGNTIYF.

This clonotype was picked up many times. This chain links TRBV7-2 with TRBJ1-2; 10 positions match TRBD1. V was pared by 5 bases and J by 5 bases, with 8 bases of the junction left unmatched. The CDR3 sequence is 15 residues long. The germline CDR1 and CDR2 sequences are SGHTA and FQGNSA. The DNA for the CDR3 is TGTGCCAGCAGCCCCGGGACAGGGGATCTATATGGCTACACCTTC. Its protein is CASSPGTGDLYGYTF.

This clonotype showed up just a few times. V is TRBV3-1 and J is TRBJ2-4, with 7 nucleotides matching TRBD1. The DNA end is a closer match to TRBJ2-7, so the J assignment may be wrong. This CDR3 comprises 16 residues. Germline V CDR1 and CDR2: LGHDT, YNNKEL (reference sequence). CDR3 protein: CASSRTGTELSYEQYF. In DNA form, the CDR3 reads TGTGCCAGCAGCCGGACCGGGACAGAGCTTTCCTACGAGCAGTACTTC.

V usage is TRBV5-5 and J usage is TRBJ1-1; possible D gene TRBD1, 5 bases. This CDR3 is 15 amino acids long. Between the trimmed V and J ends, which lost 0 bases and 4 bases, there was a span of 13 bases. Germline V gene data show CDR1 as SGHKS and CDR2 as YYEKEE (reference sequence). The CDR3 DNA reads as TGTGCCAGCAGCTTGGCGGGGACGGGGAGCACTGAAGCTTTCTTT. This encodes CASSLAGTGSTEAFF.

This clonotype showed up just a few times. The chain has TRBV11-2 and TRBJ2-1, with D perhaps TRBD2 (5 bases). CDR3 length: 15 amino acids. Germline V lookup: CDR1 SGHAT, CDR2 FQNNGV. V was cut by 1 base and J by 9 bases, with 16 bases left in between. The CDR3 here is CASSLGGTRWGEQFF. The CDR3 DNA is TGTGCCAGCAGCTTAGGGGGAACTAGATGGGGTGAGCAGTTCTTC.

This sequence joins TRBV20-1 and TRBJ2-5, with 7 bases matching TRBD1. The length of the CDR3 is 13 residues. CDR1 is DFQATT, CDR2 SNEGSKA, per germline (reference sequence). After removal of 7 bases from V and 1 base from J, the junction contained 6 bases not matched to a gene. CDR3 nucleotides: TGCAGTGTTATGACAGGGCCCCAAGAGACCCAGTACTTC. Translating gives CSVMTGPQETQYF.

This clonotype turned up a few times. The chain links TRBV11-2 to TRBJ2-1, with no clear D. The V end lost 5 bases, the J end lost 8 bases, and 16 bases lay between the germline ends. Germline assignment: CDR1 SGHAT and CDR2 FQNNGV. This CDR3 has 14 amino acids. The CDR3 region is CASSLRIQEHEQFF. CDR3 nucleotide sequence: TGTGCCAGCAGCCTTAGAATCCAGGAACATGAGCAGTTCTTC.

The V call is TRBV29-1, the J call TRBJ2-7, with D possibly matching TRBD2 (5 bases). The CDR3 runs to 12 residues. Germline loops: CDR1 SQVTM, CDR2 ANQGSEA. V lost 5 bases, J lost 0 bases, and 8 bases lay in between. The CDR3 region is CSVNGDSYEQYF. The CDR3, as DNA: TGCAGCGTTAACGGGGACTCCTACGAGCAGTACTTC.

The rearrangement uses TRBV7-2 and TRBJ2-7; possible D gene TRBD2, 5 bases. Germline V gene lookup returns CDR1 SGHTA and CDR2 FQGNSA. The CDR3 totals 13 residues. The germline V and J ends were trimmed by 0 bases and 7 bases, with 10 bases remaining between them. The CDR3 DNA follows: TGTGCCAGCAGCTTAGCGTCCCGCGGGGAGCAGTACTTC. It specifies CASSLASRGEQYF.

This clonotype was counted a few times. The rearrangement uses TRBV9 and TRBJ1-2, with D possibly matching TRBD1 (6 bases). V was shortened by 2 bases and J by 2 bases, with 13 bases between the two germline ends. CDR1 is SGDLS, CDR2 YYNGEE, per germline. The CDR3 has 15 residues. The CDR3: CASSVGATGNYGYTF. CDR3 nucleotide sequence: TGTGCCAGCAGCGTTGGGGCGACAGGCAACTATGGCTACACCTTC.

This clonotype was picked up a small number of times. The chain links TRBV11-2 to TRBJ1-5; D not certain. This CDR3 spans 14 amino acids. The V end lost 2 bases, the J end lost 4 bases, and 9 bases lay between the germline ends. Germline V gene lookup returns CDR1 SGHAT and CDR2 FQNNGV. CDR3 sequence reads: CASSLTQVNQPQHF. CDR3 nucleotide sequence: TGTGCCAGCAGCTTAACCCAGGTTAATCAGCCCCAGCATTTT.

This clonotype was recorded a few times. V gene TRBV7-2 combines with J gene TRBJ2-4, with D possibly matching TRBD1 (6 bases). Trimming took off 5 bases at V and 2 bases at J, with 10 bases between the two ends. The CDR3 is 14 residues long. Germline CDR1 and CDR2: SGHTA and FQGNSA. In DNA, the CDR3 is TGTGCCAGCAGCATACGGGACACCAAAAACATTCAGTACTTC. Its protein is CASSIRDTKNIQYF.

This clonotype has just a few counts. The chain joins TRBV28 to TRBJ2-7; D remains unclear. The CDR3 loop spans 17 amino acids. Trimming took off 5 bases at V and 0 bases at J, with 20 bases between the two ends. Germline lookup yields CDR1 MDHEN and CDR2 SYDVKM. DNA of the CDR3: TGTGCCAGCAGTCCGCCCCGTGGCAGTTTATCCTCCTACGAGCAGTACTTC. Its protein is CASSPPRGSLSSYEQYF. Full variable domain (outside the CDR3, taken from reference TRBV28 and TRBJ2-7): DVKVTQSSRYLVKRTGEKVFLECVQDMDHENMFWYRQDPGLGLRLIYFSYDVKMKEKGDIPEGYSVSREKKERFSLILESASTNQTSMYLCASSPPRGSLSSYEQYFGPGTRLTVT.

The table lists this clonotype with a few counts. A read error may explain this, as a much larger clone is one base away. CDR3 nucleotides: TGCGACAGCAGCCAACAGTTGAGCTCCTACAATGAGCAGTTCTTC. Its translation is CDSSQQLSSYNEQFF. J is TRBJ2-1 and V is TRBV4-3; no reliable D call. Germline V gene lookup returns CDR1 LGHNA and CDR2 YSLEER. The CDR3 has 15 residues.

This clonotype was observed a few times. The chain recombines TRBV7-2 with TRBJ2-1; D is unresolved. Germline CDR1 and CDR2: SGHTA and FQGNSA. V lost 5 bases, J lost 5 bases, and 13 bases lay in between. This CDR3 comprises 14 residues. The CDR3 region has the DNA TGTGCCAGCAGCCTACGATACAATAACAATGAGCAGTTCTTC. It specifies CASSLRYNNNEQFF.

This clonotype appeared once. The V gene is TRBV11-3, the J gene TRBJ1-4; 7 bases are shared with TRBD1. The CDR3 contains 13 residues. J lost 8 bases, V lost 6 bases, and 6 bases had no gene match. Germline CDR1 SGHNT, CDR2 YENEEA. The CDR3 nucleotides are TGTGCCAGCAGGGGAAGGGGGCCGGAAAAACTGTTTTTT. Its protein product is CASRGRGPEKLFF.

V gene TRBV18 combines with J gene TRBJ2-7; 7 bases match TRBD2. The CDR3 consists of 13 residues. V trimming: 2 bases; J trimming: 6 bases; junction bases outside the gene matches: 4. Germline values: CDR1 KGHSH, CDR2 LQKENI. The CDR3 loop is CASSPGGEVEQYF. CDR3 coding DNA: TGTGCCAGCTCACCAGGGGGGGAAGTCGAGCAGTACTTC.

This chain connects TRBV3-1 to TRBJ2-7; D not resolved. Germline CDR1 reads LGHDT; CDR2 reads YNNKEL (reference sequence). The V gene lost 3 bases and the J gene lost 4 bases, with 13 bases spanning the gap. This CDR3 contains 14 residues. CDR3 DNA sequence: TGTGCCAGCAGCCAGACCCCGCCTTCATACGAGCAGTACTTC. This codes for CASSQTPPSYEQYF.

This clonotype was observed a few times. J is TRBJ2-5 and V is TRBV29-1, with D uncertain. This CDR3 spans 11 amino acids. The germline CDR1 and CDR2 sequences are SQVTM and ANQGSEA. Trimming took off 8 bases at V and 5 bases at J, with 12 bases between the two ends. The DNA of the CDR3 is TGCAGCTCCCTTTCTTTGGAGACCCAGTACTTC. As protein: CSSLSLETQYF. Drawing the rest from reference TRBV29-1 and TRBJ2-5, the complete variable domain is SAVISQKPSRDICQRGTSLTIQCQVDSQVTMMFWYRQQPGQSLTLIATANQGSEATYESGFVIDKFPISRPNLTFSTLTVSNMSPEDSSIYLCSSLSLETQYFGPGTRLLVL.

J is TRBJ1-1 and V is TRBV10-3; 7 bases align to TRBD1. V shed 4 bases and J 1 base; nucleotides not matched to a gene: 6. Germline values: CDR1 ENHRY, CDR2 SYGVKD. This CDR3 contains 15 residues. CDR3 protein: CAISGSGQRNTEAFF. CDR3 coding DNA: TGTGCCATCAGTGGATCGGGACAGAGGAACACTGAAGCTTTCTTT.